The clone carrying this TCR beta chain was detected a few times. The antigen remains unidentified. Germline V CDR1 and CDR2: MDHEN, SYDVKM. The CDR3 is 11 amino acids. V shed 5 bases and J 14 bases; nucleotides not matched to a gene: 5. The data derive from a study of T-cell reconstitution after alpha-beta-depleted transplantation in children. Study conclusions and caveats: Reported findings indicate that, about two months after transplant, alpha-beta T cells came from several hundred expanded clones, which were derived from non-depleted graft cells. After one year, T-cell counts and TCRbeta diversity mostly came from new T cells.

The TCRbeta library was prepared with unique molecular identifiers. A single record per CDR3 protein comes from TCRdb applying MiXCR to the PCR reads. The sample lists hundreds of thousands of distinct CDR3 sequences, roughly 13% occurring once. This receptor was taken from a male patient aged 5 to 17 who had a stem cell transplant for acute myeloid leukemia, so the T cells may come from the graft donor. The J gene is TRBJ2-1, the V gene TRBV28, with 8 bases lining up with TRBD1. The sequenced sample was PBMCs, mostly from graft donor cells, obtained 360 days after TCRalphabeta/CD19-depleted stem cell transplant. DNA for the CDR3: TGTGCCAGCAGTGAGGAGACAGGGGAGTTCTTC. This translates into CASSEETGEFF. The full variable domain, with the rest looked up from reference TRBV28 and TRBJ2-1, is DVKVTQSSRYLVKRTGEKVFLECVQDMDHENMFWYRQDPGLGLRLIYFSYDVKMKEKGDIPEGYSVSREKKERFSLILESASTNQTSMYLCASSEETGEFFGPGTRLTVL.